This entry features one TCR beta chain sequence. Original processing notes: Amplifying reference gene primers gave estimates of nucleated cell counts. Sequencing was performed with immunoSEQ multiplex PCR; in TCRdb, only in-frame clones are kept and a portion is missing. The DNA gave D and trimming, while V, J and clone size come from that table. The repertoire includes about 120,000 clones, about 83% of them detected once, and about 3.9% sits in the top ten. The source of the sample is a study of blood T cell repertoires in COVID-19. The CDR3 has 14 residues. The V end was cut by 2 bases, the J end by 6 bases, with 10 bases between. Germline assignment: CDR1 MNHNS and CDR2 SASEGT.

The source is a man between 60 and 75 years old with acute or convalescent COVID-19. Sequencing was performed on peripheral blood. The V and J genes are TRBV6-1 and TRBJ1-4, with a possible D match to TRBD1 (5 bases). CDR3 nucleotide sequence: TGTGCCAGCAGTGAACCAGGACAAGATGAAAAACTGTTTTTT. Translated, it gives CASSEPGQDEKLFF.